Given below is one T cell receptor beta chain in context. The DNA is left out, because the CDR3 cannot be placed on it with certainty; the CDR3 is given as TCRdb lists it. A total of 14 residues make up the CDR3, ends included. Germline CDR1 and CDR2: MNHEY and SVGAGI. Per the study methods: Estimated nucleated cell counts came from reference gene primer amplification. Some clones are missing from TCRdb's copy, which holds only in-frame ones; the method was immunoSEQ multiplex PCR. V, J and clone size reflect that table, while D and trimming were determined from the DNA. The table has 60,000 to 75,000 clones, 87% seen once. The data originate from a study of blood T cell repertoires in COVID-19.

This sequence was found in a man in his fifties or sixties with active COVID-19. This chain joins TRBV6-5 and TRBJ2-7; TRBD1 reflects the table's D call only, with no check against the DNA. The sequencing input was peripheral blood. CDR3 amino acids: CASRLWATGALFDF.